Shown below are 28 T cell receptor beta chains from a single sample sequenced in a study of cytotoxic CD8 clonotypes in ibrutinib-treated CLL. Data came from immunoSEQ multiplex PCR; TCRdb stores just in-frame clones and leaves some out. The repertoire has about 300,000 clones, about 72% of them found once; the top ten carry roughly 5%. The source material was PBMCs, sampled at disease progression, from a patient treated with ibrutinib. The receptors stem from a human donor with chronic lymphocytic leukemia.

The chain has TRBV10-3 and TRBJ2-1, with 12 bases matching TRBD2. This CDR3 is 17 amino acids long. Germline lookup yields CDR1 ENHRY and CDR2 SYGVKD. V was clipped by 6 bases and J by 2 bases; unmatched bases: 8. The CDR3: CAISKDGLAGTYNEQFF. The CDR3 DNA sequence: TGTGCCATCAGCAAAGATGGACTAGCGGGGACCTACAATGAGCAGTTCTTC.

Turning to this clone: Mismatch with germline at one junction end may stem from a read error. J is TRBJ2-7 and V is TRBV7-8; 7 positions match TRBD1. CDR3 length: 14 amino acids. Germline lookup yields CDR1 SGHVS and CDR2 FQNEAQ. CDR3 DNA: TGTGCCAACAGCTTTGACAGGGCCTCCTACGAGCAGTACTTC. This codes for CANSFDRASYEQYF.

The rearrangement joins TRBV6-5 to TRBJ2-7; D gene ambiguous. The ends were cut back, 7 bases at V and 1 base at J, with 14 bases in the middle. The CDR3 length is 14 residues. Germline V CDR1 and CDR2: MNHEY, SVGAGI. DNA for the CDR3: TGTGCCAGCATCGGTCCTCTCCCGTCCTACGAGCAGTACTTC. Encoded protein: CASIGPLPSYEQYF.

This rearrangement joins TRBV5-1 to TRBJ2-1; 13 bases are a match to TRBD2. Germline CDR1 and CDR2: SGHRS and YFSETQ. V was clipped by 3 bases and J by 7 bases; unmatched bases: 7. The CDR3 has 16 residues. The CDR3 DNA reads as TGCGCCAGCAGCTGGCAGGGACTAGCGGGAACAAATGAGCAGTTCTTC. Its translation is CASSWQGLAGTNEQFF.

This clone has just one count. V is TRBV10-3 and J is TRBJ1-1; possible D gene TRBD1, 5 bases. Germline V gene lookup returns CDR1 ENHRY and CDR2 SYGVKD. The CDR3 loop spans 14 amino acids. V shed 0 bases and J shed 2 bases, with 7 bases lying between them. CDR3 nucleotides: TGTGCCATCAGTGAGTCCGGGACTAACACTGAAGCTTTCTTT. Its translation: CAISESGTNTEAFF.

This chain connects TRBV5-4 to TRBJ1-3; D remains ambiguous. Germline values: CDR1 SGHNT, CDR2 YYREEE (reference sequence). Trimming shortened V by 0 bases and J by 0 bases, and 7 bases separated the two germline ends. This CDR3 has 15 residues. The CDR3 DNA sequence: TGTGCCAGCAGCTTGGACAGAAGCTCTGGAAACACCATATATTTT. Protein sequence: CASSLDRSSGNTIYF.

J is TRBJ2-1 and V is TRBV13; 9 nucleotides agree with TRBD2. V gave up 4 bases and J gave up 4 bases; unmatched junction bases: 5. Per germline, CDR1 PRHDT and CDR2 FYEKMQ (reference sequence). This CDR3 has 15 residues. The CDR3 loop is CASSSPSGKYNEQFF. In nucleotides, the CDR3 is TGTGCCAGCAGCTCGCCTAGCGGGAAGTACAATGAGCAGTTCTTC.

This chain joins TRBV15 and TRBJ2-3, with a weak D call TRBD2 (5 bases). This CDR3 contains 15 residues. Deletions cut 1 base from V and 0 bases from J, with 8 bases between. Per the germline V gene, CDR1 is LNHNV and CDR2 is YYDKDF (reference sequence). This CDR3 is CATSRGTSSTDTQYF. Here the CDR3 DNA reads TGTGCCACCAGCAGAGGGACTTCTAGCACAGATACGCAGTATTTT.

The chain combines TRBV27 with TRBJ2-5; D assignment may be TRBD1 or TRBD2 (6 bases each). Per the germline V gene, CDR1 is MNHEY and CDR2 is SMNVEV (reference sequence). The V end lost 4 bases, the J end lost 7 bases, and 16 bases lay between the germline ends. This CDR3 has 14 amino acids. CDR3 region: CASSSVGGDRTQYF. CDR3 nucleotides: TGTGCCAGCAGTTCCGTGGGGGGCGACCGGACCCAGTACTTC.

The V and J genes are TRBV7-9 and TRBJ1-1, with 7 bases matching TRBD1. V was clipped by 5 bases and J by 10 bases; unmatched bases: 7. This CDR3 is built from 12 residues. Germline V CDR1 and CDR2: SEHNR, FQNEAQ (reference sequence). The CDR3 sequence is CASSPPPGGAFF. CDR3 in DNA: TGTGCCAGCAGCCCCCCCCCAGGGGGAGCTTTCTTT. Using reference TRBV7-9 and TRBJ1-1 for the parts outside the CDR3, the full variable domain is DTGVSQNPRHKITKRGQNVTFRCDPISEHNRLYWYRQTLGQGPEFLTYFQNEAQLEKSRLLSDRFSAERPKGSFSTLEIQRTEQGDSAMYLCASSPPPGGAFFGQGTRLTVV.

The chain has TRBV27 and TRBJ2-3; 9 nucleotides align to TRBD2. Germline CDR1 MNHEY, CDR2 SMNVEV (reference sequence). This CDR3 comprises 20 residues. Germline trimming cut 5 bases from V and 6 bases from J; bases unmatched to any gene: 24. The CDR3 DNA sequence: TGTGCCAGCAGTCCCCAATCGTTCTATGGCGGGAGGGTGGGGGCGGATACGCAGTATTTT. Translated, it gives CASSPQSFYGGRVGADTQYF.

Only a few counts were recorded for this clone. The rearrangement joins TRBV29-1 to TRBJ1-2; D ambiguous. V shed 1 base and J shed 0 bases, with 3 bases lying between them. Germline V gives CDR1 SQVTM, CDR2 ANQGSEA. The CDR3 is 12 residues long. The CDR3: CSVEATNYGYTF. CDR3 nucleotide sequence: TGCAGCGTTGAAGCGACTAACTATGGCTACACCTTC.

The chain employs TRBV5-6 and TRBJ2-1; the match to TRBD1 covers 9 bases. The CDR3 consists of 15 residues. The germline V gene encodes CDR1 SGHDT and CDR2 YYEEEE. J was trimmed by 3 bases and V by 4 bases; bases with no gene match: 5. The CDR3 protein is CASSPGTGFYNEQFF. CDR3 bases: TGTGCCAGCAGCCCCGGGACAGGGTTCTACAATGAGCAGTTCTTC. Filled out from reference TRBV5-6 and TRBJ2-1, the complete variable domain reads DAGVTQSPTHLIKTRGQQVTLRCSPKSGHDTVSWYQQALGQGPQFIFQYYEEEERQRGNFPDRFSGHQFPNYSSELNVNALLLGDSALYLCASSPGTGFYNEQFFGPGTRLTVL.

V usage is TRBV18 and J usage is TRBJ1-2; TRBD1 might be the D (5 bases). The CDR3 is 14 residues long. Trimming removed 0 bases at V and 7 bases at J, with 12 bases between. Germline V gene data show CDR1 as KGHSH and CDR2 as LQKENI. The CDR3 DNA reads TGTGCCAGCTCACCACCGCCCGGGGCGCCTGGCTACACCTTC. As protein: CASSPPPGAPGYTF.

The chain recombines TRBV6-4 with TRBJ2-3; TRBD2 matches 8 bases. CDR1 is MRHNA and CDR2 is SNTAGT in the germline V gene. The CDR3 is made up of 15 amino acids. Trimming at V came to 3 bases and at J to 3 bases, leaving 5 bases not matched to a gene. CDR3 nucleotide sequence: TGTGCCAGCAGTGAAGGGACTAGAAGGACAGATACGCAGTATTTT. Amino acids: CASSEGTRRTDTQYF.

Points on this clone: The sample contains more than one DNA sequence encoding this CDR3. This rearrangement joins TRBV6-5 to TRBJ1-2, with TRBD1 matching over 7 bases. The CDR3 loop spans 13 amino acids. The junction had 4 bases not matched to a gene; V was cut back by 2 bases and J by 7 bases. From germline, CDR1 is MNHEY and CDR2 SVGAGI. CDR3 in DNA: TGTGCCAGCAGTTACACAAACAGGGGTGGCTACACCTTC. The encoded protein is CASSYTNRGGYTF.

The chain employs TRBV10-3 and TRBJ1-2, with D possibly TRBD1 on 6 matching bases. The ends were cut back, 2 bases at V and 4 bases at J, with 14 bases in the middle. The CDR3 contains 15 residues. Germline CDR1 ENHRY, CDR2 SYGVKD. The CDR3 sequence is CAISEGLQGRYGYTF. CDR3 nucleotide sequence: TGTGCCATCAGTGAGGGACTACAGGGACGCTATGGCTACACCTTC.

This clone has just a few counts. The chain joins TRBV14 to TRBJ2-7; 9 bases agree with TRBD2. The CDR3 sequence is 13 residues long. The ends lost 6 bases at V and 7 bases at J; junction bases unmatched: 7. Per the germline V gene, CDR1 is SGHDN and CDR2 is FVKESK. The CDR3 spells CASRGLAQWEQYF. CDR3 coding DNA: TGTGCCAGCAGGGGACTAGCCCAATGGGAGCAGTACTTC.

The chain has TRBV4-1 and TRBJ1-1; TRBD1 might be the D (6 bases). The V gene lost 4 bases and the J gene lost 8 bases, with 20 bases spanning the gap. Germline assignment: CDR1 MGHRA and CDR2 YSYEKL. This CDR3 region has 15 residues. As DNA, the CDR3 is TGCGCCAGCAGCCGCATTCAGGGCAGGACAGTCGAAGCTTTCTTT. This codes for CASSRIQGRTVEAFF.

The chain recombines TRBV9 with TRBJ2-3; D remains unclear. The CDR3 covers 15 residues. The germline CDR1 and CDR2 sequences are SGDLS and YYNGEE. V was clipped by 4 bases and J by 1 base, with 13 bases between them. The CDR3 DNA reads TGTGCCAGCAGCCCAGCCTTGTTAGGCACAGATACGCAGTATTTT. Translation: CASSPALLGTDTQYF.

The V call is TRBV11-3, the J call TRBJ2-7; D not certain. V was cut by 1 base and J by 0 bases, with 7 bases left in between. Germline V lookup: CDR1 SGHNT, CDR2 YENEEA. The CDR3 consists of 14 residues. The CDR3 protein is CASSLGGNSYEQYF. Written as DNA, the CDR3 is TGTGCCAGCAGCTTAGGGGGAAACTCCTACGAGCAGTACTTC.

The chain uses TRBV5-1 and TRBJ2-7; the D gene is possibly TRBD2 (6 bases). CDR1 SGHRS and CDR2 YFSETQ come from the germline V gene. Trimming took off 0 bases at V and 3 bases at J, with 13 bases between the two ends. This CDR3 is 15 amino acids long. The CDR3, as DNA: TGCGCCAGCAGCTTGGAGGGTAGCGGCCTCTACGAGCAGTACTTC. Its translation is CASSLEGSGLYEQYF.

CDR3 in amino acids: CASSQPGTSGELAFF. As DNA, the CDR3 is TGTGCCAGCTCACAACCCGGGACTAGCGGGGAGCTCGCGTTCTTC. The chain has TRBV18 and TRBJ2-1; 13 nucleotides line up with TRBD2. Germline-derived CDR1 and CDR2 are KGHSH and LQKENI. The CDR3 loop spans 15 amino acids. Losses at the gene ends were 4 bases for V and 15 bases for J; bases not matched to a gene: 12. Complete variable domain (other parts from reference TRBV18 and TRBJ2-1): NAGVMQNPRHLVRRRGQEARLRCSPMKGHSHVYWYRQLPEEGLKFMVYLQKENIIDESGMPKERFSAEFPKEGPSILRIQQVVRGDSAAYFCASSQPGTSGELAFFGPGTRLTVL.

The J gene is TRBJ2-6, the V gene TRBV28, with D perhaps matching TRBD2 (6 bases). Germline values: CDR1 MDHEN, CDR2 SYDVKM. V was shortened by 6 bases and J by 4 bases, with 10 bases between the two germline ends. CDR3 length equals 14 residues. CDR3 residues: CASREGFGANVLTF. Written as DNA, the CDR3 is TGTGCCAGCAGGGAGGGGTTCGGGGCCAACGTCCTGACTTTC. Together with reference TRBV28 and TRBJ2-6, the CDR3 gives the full variable domain: DVKVTQSSRYLVKRTGEKVFLECVQDMDHENMFWYRQDPGLGLRLIYFSYDVKMKEKGDIPEGYSVSREKKERFSLILESASTNQTSMYLCASREGFGANVLTFGAGSRLTVL.

The chain carries TRBV29-1 and TRBJ2-5; a possible D gene is TRBD2 (6 bases). Germline CDR1 reads SQVTM; CDR2 reads ANQGSEA. V gave up 6 bases and J gave up 2 bases, with 19 bases separating them. CDR3 size: 15 residues. The CDR3 spells CSVRHGGRGQETQYF. The CDR3 bases are TGCAGCGTGCGGCACGGAGGGAGAGGGCAAGAGACCCAGTACTTC.

V usage is TRBV28 and J usage is TRBJ2-1; TRBD2 aligns across 9 bases. Germline V lookup: CDR1 MDHEN, CDR2 SYDVKM. V shed 5 bases, J shed 6 bases, and the junction held 5 bases outside the gene matches. This CDR3 has 14 residues. In DNA form, the CDR3 reads TGTGCCAGCAGTCAAAGCGGGAGGACCAATGAGCAGTTCTTC. Its translation is CASSQSGRTNEQFF.

V gene TRBV29-1 combines with J gene TRBJ2-3; possibly TRBD1 for D (5 bases). V was cut by 2 bases and J by 0 bases, with 9 bases left in between. CDR3 size: 14 residues. The germline V gene encodes CDR1 SQVTM and CDR2 ANQGSEA. The CDR3 sequence is CSVETRVSTDTQYF. The CDR3 DNA follows: TGCAGCGTTGAAACCAGGGTCAGCACAGATACGCAGTATTTT.

This clone is a singleton in its sample. The chain employs TRBV6-5 and TRBJ2-2, with D perhaps matching TRBD1 (5 bases). V lost 8 bases and J 3 bases, leaving 16 bases between the germline ends. Germline-derived CDR1 and CDR2 are MNHEY and SVGAGI. This CDR3 has 15 amino acids. DNA of the CDR3: TGTGCCAGCGGGGCGCGTTTGATAGACACCGGGGAGCTGTTTTTT. Residues: CASGARLIDTGELFF.